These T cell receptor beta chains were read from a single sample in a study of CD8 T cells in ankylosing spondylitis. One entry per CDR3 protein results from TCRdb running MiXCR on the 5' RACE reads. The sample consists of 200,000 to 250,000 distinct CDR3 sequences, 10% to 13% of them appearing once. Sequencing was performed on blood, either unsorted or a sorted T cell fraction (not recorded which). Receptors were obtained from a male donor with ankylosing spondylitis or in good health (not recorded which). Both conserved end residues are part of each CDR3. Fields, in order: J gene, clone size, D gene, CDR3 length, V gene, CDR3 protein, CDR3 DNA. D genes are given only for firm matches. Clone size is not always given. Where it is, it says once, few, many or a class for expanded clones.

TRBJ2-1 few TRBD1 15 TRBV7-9 CASSLGGDRSNEQFF TGTGCCAGCAGCTTAGGAGGGGACAGGAGCAATGAGCAGTTCTTC
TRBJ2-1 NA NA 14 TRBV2 CASSVLTLGDEQFF TGTGCCAGCAGTGTATTGACGCTCGGCGATGAGCAGTTCTTC
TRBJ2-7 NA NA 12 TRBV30 CAWSVRIYEQYF TGTGCCTGGAGTGTACGGATATACGAGCAGTACTTC
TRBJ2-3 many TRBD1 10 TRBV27 CARTGDTQYF TGTGCCAGGACAGGGGATACGCAGTATTTT
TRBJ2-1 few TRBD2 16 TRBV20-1 CSARVGTSGRYNEQFF TGCAGTGCTAGAGTAGGGACTAGCGGGAGATACAATGAGCAGTTCTTC
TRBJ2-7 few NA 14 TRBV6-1 CASSERAGNIEQYF TGTGCCAGCAGTGAACGGGCAGGGAATATCGAGCAGTACTTC
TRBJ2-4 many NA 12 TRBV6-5 CASSPRGDIQYF TGTGCCAGCAGCCCCCGCGGTGACATTCAGTACTTC
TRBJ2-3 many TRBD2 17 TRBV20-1 CSANPTSGGQGTDTQYF TGCAGTGCTAACCCGACTAGCGGGGGGCAGGGCACAGATACGCAGTATTTT
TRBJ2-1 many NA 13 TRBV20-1 CSVGQLSYNEQFF TGCTCGGTTGGGCAGCTATCCTACAATGAGCAGTTCTTC
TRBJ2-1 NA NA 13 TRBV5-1 CASSSESWREQFF TGCGCCAGCAGCTCGGAAAGTTGGCGTGAGCAGTTCTTC
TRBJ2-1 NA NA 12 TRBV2 CASSVGAGEQFF TGTGCCAGCAGTGTCGGGGCCGGTGAGCAGTTCTTC
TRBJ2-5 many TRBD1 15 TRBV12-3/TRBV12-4 CASSPEWDSEETQYF TGTGCCAGCAGTCCTGAGTGGGACAGTGAAGAGACCCAGTACTTC
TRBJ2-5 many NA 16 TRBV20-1 CSARENRAPYQETQYF TGCAGTGCTAGGGAAAACAGGGCCCCGTACCAAGAGACCCAGTACTTC
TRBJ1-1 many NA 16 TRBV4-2 CASSHSPDALNTEAFF TGTGCCAGCAGCCATTCACCGGACGCTCTTAACACTGAAGCTTTCTTT
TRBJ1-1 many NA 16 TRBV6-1 CASTPSLPRNIGEAFF TGTGCCAGCACCCCTTCTTTGCCCAGGAATATCGGTGAAGCTTTCTTT
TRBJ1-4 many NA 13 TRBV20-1 CSASRAGDEKLFF TGCAGTGCTAGTAGGGCAGGGGACGAAAAACTGTTTTTT
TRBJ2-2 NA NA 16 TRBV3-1 CASSPEGGEDPGELFF TGTGCCAGCAGCCCAGAGGGGGGCGAAGACCCCGGGGAGCTGTTTTTT
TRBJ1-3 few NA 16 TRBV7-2 CASSLAGAPSGNTIYF TGTGCCAGCAGCTTAGCGGGGGCGCCCTCTGGAAACACCATATATTTT
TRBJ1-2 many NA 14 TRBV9 CASSVGSEGYGYTF TGTGCCAGCAGCGTAGGTTCCGAGGGTTATGGCTACACCTTC
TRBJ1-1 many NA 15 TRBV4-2 CASSPSQGGNTEAFF TGTGCCAGCAGCCCTTCACAGGGTGGGAACACTGAAGCTTTCTTT
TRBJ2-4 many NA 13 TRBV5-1 CASRGPRGNIQYF TGCGCCAGCAGGGGACCCAGAGGAAACATTCAGTACTTC
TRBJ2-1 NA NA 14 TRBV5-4 CASSFGLPYNEQFF TGTGCCAGCAGCTTCGGGCTCCCCTACAATGAGCAGTTCTTC
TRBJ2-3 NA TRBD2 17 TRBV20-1 CSALGLATGSRTDTQYF TGCAGTGCCTTGGGACTAGCGACGGGGTCTCGCACAGATACGCAGTATTTT
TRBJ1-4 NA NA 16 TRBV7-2 CASSLDGSGIGEKLFF TGTGCCAGCAGCTTAGACGGTAGCGGGATAGGTGAAAAACTGTTTTTT
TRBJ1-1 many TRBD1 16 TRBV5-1 CASSFTSSGGWTEAFF TGCGCCAGCAGCTTTACCTCATCAGGGGGCTGGACTGAAGCTTTCTTT
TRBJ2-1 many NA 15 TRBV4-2 CASSQVNPSGNEQFF TGTGCCAGCAGCCAAGTAAATCCCTCTGGCAATGAGCAGTTCTTC
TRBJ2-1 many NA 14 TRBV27 CASSDRDSDNEQFF TGTGCCAGCAGTGACCGGGACTCAGACAATGAGCAGTTCTTC
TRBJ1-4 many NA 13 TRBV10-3 CAASAGSDEKLFF TGTGCCGCGAGCGCGGGGTCCGATGAAAAACTGTTTTTT
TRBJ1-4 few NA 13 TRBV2 CASSGRGNEKLFF TGTGCCAGCAGCGGCAGGGGAAATGAAAAACTGTTTTTT
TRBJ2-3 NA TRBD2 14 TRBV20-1 CSARDERGTDTQYF TGCAGTGCTAGAGATGAGCGGGGGACAGATACGCAGTATTTT
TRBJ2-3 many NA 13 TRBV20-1 CSARGGYTDTQYF TGCAGTGCTAGAGGAGGGTACACAGATACGCAGTATTTT
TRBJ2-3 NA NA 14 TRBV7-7 CASSPRGRADTQYF TGTGCTAGCAGCCCACGGGGGCGCGCAGATACGCAGTATTTT
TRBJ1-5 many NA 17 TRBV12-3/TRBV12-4 CASSPTRGVRGNQPQHF TGTGCCAGCAGTCCTACTAGGGGGGTCAGGGGCAATCAGCCCCAGCATTTT
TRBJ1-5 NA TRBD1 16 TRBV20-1 CSATLTGTGGGQPQHF TGCAGTGCTACTCTTACCGGGACAGGGGGCGGTCAGCCCCAGCATTTT
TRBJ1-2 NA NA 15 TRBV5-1 CASSLEWGSGYGYTF TGCGCCAGCAGCTTGGAATGGGGGTCGGGCTATGGCTACACCTTC
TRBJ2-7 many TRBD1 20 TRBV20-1 CSARGRSRTGVLLGSYEQYF TGCAGTGCTAGAGGTCGTAGTCGGACAGGCGTGCTATTGGGCTCCTACGAGCAGTACTTC
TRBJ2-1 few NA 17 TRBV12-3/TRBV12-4 CASSFSSPSSSYNEQFF TGTGCCAGCAGTTTTTCCTCCCCCTCTAGCTCCTACAATGAGCAGTTCTTC
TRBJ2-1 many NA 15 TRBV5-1 CASSDDGGLYNEQFF TGCGCCAGCAGCGATGACGGGGGCCTCTACAATGAGCAGTTCTTC
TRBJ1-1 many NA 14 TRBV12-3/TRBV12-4 CASSLPRPNTEAFF TGTGCCAGCAGTTTACCCCGCCCGAACACTGAAGCTTTCTTT
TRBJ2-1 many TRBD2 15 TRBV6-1 CASSVSGTSGGQQFF TGTGCCAGCAGTGTATCCGGGACTAGCGGGGGGCAGCAGTTCTTC
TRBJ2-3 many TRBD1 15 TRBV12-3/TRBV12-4 CASSSTQGATDTQYF TGTGCCAGCAGTTCGACTCAGGGGGCGACAGATACGCAGTATTTT
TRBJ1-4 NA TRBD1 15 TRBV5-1 CASSWGTGKNEKLFF TGCGCCAGCAGCTGGGGGACAGGGAAAAATGAAAAACTGTTTTTT
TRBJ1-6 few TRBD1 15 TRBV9 CASSSIRDRGSPLHF TGTGCCAGCAGCTCAATCCGGGACAGGGGTTCACCCCTCCACTTT
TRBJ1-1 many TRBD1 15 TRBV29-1 CSVGDRRYMNTEAFF TGCAGCGTGGGGGACAGGAGATACATGAACACTGAAGCTTTCTTT
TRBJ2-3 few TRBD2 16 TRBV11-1 CASTPFPGLAADTQYF TGTGCCAGCACCCCTTTCCCGGGACTAGCGGCAGATACGCAGTATTTT
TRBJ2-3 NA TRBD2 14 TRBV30 CAWERGAPTDTQYF TGTGCCTGGGAGCGGGGGGCGCCTACAGATACGCAGTATTTT
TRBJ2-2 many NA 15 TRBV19 CASSIEQGGTGELFF TGTGCCAGTAGTATAGAACAGGGAGGCACCGGGGAGCTGTTTTTT
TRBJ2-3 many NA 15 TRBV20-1 CSARDPVTTTDTQYF TGCAGTGCTAGAGATCCTGTGACTACCACAGATACGCAGTATTTT
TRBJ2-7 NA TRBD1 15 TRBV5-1 CASSLGQTRGLEQYF TGCGCCAGCAGCTTGGGCCAGACCAGGGGGCTCGAGCAGTACTTC
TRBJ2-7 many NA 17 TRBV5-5 CASSSGFFVPPLDEQYF TGTGCCAGCAGCTCAGGATTTTTTGTCCCTCCATTGGACGAGCAGTACTTC
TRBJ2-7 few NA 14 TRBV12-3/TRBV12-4 CASSPGAGSYEQYF TGTGCCAGCAGCCCGGGGGCAGGTTCCTACGAGCAGTACTTC
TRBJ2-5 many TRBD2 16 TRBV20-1 CSAPPPTSGMQETQYF TGCAGTGCGCCTCCCCCGACTAGCGGGATGCAAGAGACCCAGTACTTC
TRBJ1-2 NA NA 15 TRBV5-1 CASSSSGGTNYGYTF TGCGCCAGCAGCTCATCGGGGGGAACTAACTATGGCTACACCTTC
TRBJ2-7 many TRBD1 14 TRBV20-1 CSAASGTGGNEQYF TGCAGTGCTGCTTCCGGGACAGGGGGCAACGAGCAGTACTTC
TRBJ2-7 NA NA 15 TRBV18 CASSPSGRDGYEQYF TGTGCCAGCTCACCATCAGGCAGGGATGGGTACGAGCAGTACTTC